The 27 T cell receptor beta chains below all came from one sample that was sequenced in a study of T cell responses to AZD1222 COVID-19 vaccine. Clones were sequenced by immunoSEQ multiplex PCR, and TCRdb holds only the in-frame ones, with some missing. The sample has 150,000 to 190,000 clones, 75% to 90% seen once. The specimen was peripheral blood, collected after recovery from COVID-19. These receptors all stem from an adult who had recovered from COVID-19.

The genes are TRBV11-2 and TRBJ2-3; 9 positions match TRBD2. There are 16 residues in the CDR3. Germline V CDR1 and CDR2: SGHAT, FQNNGV. Trimming took 0 bases from V and 4 from J; bases not matched to a gene: 5. CDR3 sequence: CASSLEAGGWADTQYF. In nucleotides, the CDR3 is TGTGCCAGCAGCTTAGAGGCGGGGGGGTGGGCAGATACGCAGTATTTT.

CDR3 nucleotide sequence: TGCGCCAGCAGCCCCCGACAGGGGGTTGTCATGAACACTGAAGCTTTCTTT. This codes for CASSPRQGVVMNTEAFF. The genes are TRBV4-1 and TRBJ1-1; 9 positions agree with TRBD1. V shed 4 bases and J 0 bases; nucleotides not matched to a gene: 9. The CDR3 is made up of 17 amino acids. The germline V gene has CDR1 MGHRA and CDR2 YSYEKL.

This clone was detected only once. The gene calls are TRBV6-2 or TRBV6-3 and TRBJ2-7; D is unresolved. The CDR3 runs 14 residues. Trimming shortened V by 2 bases and J by 4 bases, and 12 bases separated the two germline ends. CDR1 MNHEY and CDR2 SVGEGT come from the germline V gene. CDR3 bases: TGTGCCAGCAGTTACGACTCCGTCTTGTACGAGCAGTACTTC. Residues: CASSYDSVLYEQYF.

V and J are TRBV6-5 and TRBJ1-3; D is undetermined. Trimming took 6 bases from V and 0 from J, leaving 9 bases between them. CDR1 is MNHEY and CDR2 is SVGAGI in the germline V gene. The CDR3 sequence is 14 residues long. Here the CDR3 reads CASRQTLSGNTIYF. The CDR3 DNA reads TGTGCCAGCAGGCAGACCCTCTCTGGAAACACCATATATTTT.

This rearrangement joins TRBV5-1 to TRBJ1-5; D is perhaps TRBD1 (5 bases). Germline V CDR1 and CDR2: SGHRS, YFSETQ. This CDR3 is built from 16 residues. V was pared by 0 bases and J by 0 bases, with 10 bases between. The CDR3 protein is CASSLGGENSNQPQHF. As DNA, the CDR3 is TGCGCCAGCAGCTTGGGAGGGGAGAATAGCAATCAGCCCCAGCATTTT.

The rearrangement links TRBV7-8 to TRBJ1-5, with TRBD1 matching over 10 bases. Germline V gene sequence: CDR1 SGHVS, CDR2 FQNEAQ. V trimming: 5 bases; J trimming: 5 bases; junction bases outside the gene matches: 6. This CDR3 contains 15 residues. The CDR3 here is CASSREGQGDQPQHF. The CDR3, as DNA: TGTGCCAGCAGCCGAGAAGGACAGGGGGATCAGCCCCAGCATTTT.

V usage is TRBV9 and J usage is TRBJ2-7; 9 bases align to TRBD2. With 2 bases clipped from V and 0 bases from J, the junction kept 3 bases outside the gene matches. The CDR3 length is 15 residues. CDR1 is SGDLS, CDR2 YYNGEE, per germline. CDR3: CASSVNSGSSYEQYF. CDR3 bases: TGTGCCAGCAGCGTCAATAGCGGGAGCTCCTACGAGCAGTACTTC.

The chain uses TRBV7-9 and TRBJ2-7, with 10 positions matching TRBD1. The length of the CDR3 is 15 residues. Losses at the gene ends were 5 bases for V and 4 bases for J; bases not matched to a gene: 8. Per the germline V gene, CDR1 is SEHNR and CDR2 is FQNEAQ (reference sequence). CDR3 in amino acids: CASSPNRDRGYEQYF. CDR3 nucleotide sequence: TGTGCCAGCAGCCCCAACCGGGACAGGGGATACGAGCAGTACTTC.

The V gene is TRBV12-3 or TRBV12-4, the J gene TRBJ2-7; TRBD2 matches at 10 bases. Trimming cost V 2 bases and J 9 bases; bases outside gene matches: 4. The CDR3 has 13 residues. The CDR3 DNA sequence: TGTGCCAGCAGTTTATCTAGCGGGGGACCGCAGTACTTC. It is translated as CASSLSSGGPQYF.

This rearrangement joins TRBV29-1 to TRBJ2-5; D could derive from TRBD1 or TRBD2 (5 bases each). The CDR3 consists of 11 residues. Trimming removed 7 bases at V and 1 base at J, with 7 bases between. Germline CDR1 SQVTM, CDR2 ANQGSEA. The CDR3 protein is CSGDAQETQYF. Written as DNA, the CDR3 is TGCAGCGGGGACGCCCAAGAGACCCAGTACTTC.

The rearrangement uses TRBV9 and TRBJ1-1, with TRBD1 matching over 7 bases. In germline, CDR1 is SGDLS, CDR2 YYNGEE. V dropped 2 bases and J dropped 5; count of bases not matched to a gene: 9. The CDR3 sequence is 15 residues long. The CDR3 loop reads CASSVTGLTGTEAFF. CDR3 DNA sequence: TGTGCCAGCAGCGTGACAGGGTTAACGGGGACTGAAGCTTTCTTT.

The chain employs TRBV3-1 (or the pseudogene TRBV3-2) and TRBJ2-3; D call uncertain. CDR3 size: 12 residues. V was shortened by 0 bases and J by 8 bases, with 6 bases between the two germline ends. In germline, CDR1 is LGHDT, CDR2 YNNKEL (reference sequence). The CDR3 loop reads CASSQEGLTQYF. Written as DNA, the CDR3 is TGTGCCAGCAGCCAAGAGGGCCTTACGCAGTATTTT.

The chain links TRBV7-9 to TRBJ1-1; possible D gene TRBD1, 5 bases. This CDR3 has 13 amino acids. V lost 1 base, J lost 8 bases, and 11 bases lay in between. Germline V lookup: CDR1 SEHNR, CDR2 FQNEAQ (reference sequence). The CDR3 sequence is CASSLGTPGEAFF. CDR3 sequence (DNA): TGTGCCAGCAGCTTAGGGACACCAGGGGAAGCTTTCTTT.

This sequence joins TRBV9 and TRBJ1-1, with 7 bases lining up with TRBD1. CDR3 length: 15 residues. Germline CDR1 is SGDLS and CDR2 is YYNGEE. Trimming cost V 0 bases and J 3 bases; bases outside gene matches: 5. The CDR3: CASSVAQGVDTEAFF. The CDR3 bases are TGTGCCAGCAGCGTAGCCCAGGGGGTAGACACTGAAGCTTTCTTT.

The chain uses TRBV2 and TRBJ2-7, with 10 bases matching TRBD2. Trimming removed 4 bases from V and 6 bases from J; junction bases left unmatched: 6. The CDR3 is 14 amino acids. The germline V gene has CDR1 SNHLY and CDR2 FYNNEI. DNA for the CDR3: TGTGCCAGCAGTGGAGCGGGAGGGCCCGCCGAGCAGTACTTC. Translated, it gives CASSGAGGPAEQYF.

The rearrangement links TRBV7-3 to TRBJ2-1; weak D call: TRBD2 (5 bases). This CDR3 is 15 amino acids long. Germline V gene data show CDR1 as SGHTA and CDR2 as FQGTGA. Trimming pared 8 bases from V and 0 bases from J, leaving 14 bases between. The CDR3 here is CASAPQRSSYNEQFF. DNA for the CDR3: TGTGCCAGCGCGCCCCAGCGGAGCTCCTACAATGAGCAGTTCTTC.

This clone appeared once. The rearrangement uses TRBV5-1 and TRBJ1-1, with D uncertain. This CDR3 contains 14 residues. Germline-derived CDR1 and CDR2 are SGHRS and YFSETQ. Trimming removed 4 bases at V and 1 base at J, with 11 bases between. The CDR3 coding sequence is TGCGCCAGCAGCCAAGGAGGGCAGAACACTGAAGCTTTCTTT. Translation gives CASSQGGQNTEAFF.

The CDR3 sequence is CASSFHYEQYF. The CDR3 DNA sequence: TGTGCCAGCAGTTTTCACTACGAGCAGTACTTC. The chain employs TRBV6-1 and TRBJ2-7; D uncertain. V shed 5 bases and J shed 3 bases, with 5 bases lying between them. CDR1 MNHNS and CDR2 SASEGT come from the germline V gene. The CDR3 is 11 residues long.

The gene calls are TRBV6-1 and TRBJ1-1; D unclear. Germline loops: CDR1 MNHNS, CDR2 SASEGT. Trimming stripped 1 base from V and 6 bases from J, with 21 bases between. This CDR3 has 17 amino acids. CDR3 residues: CASSEGGRVWRSSEAFF. CDR3 sequence (DNA): TGTGCCAGCAGTGAAGGAGGTAGGGTTTGGAGGTCCTCTGAAGCTTTCTTT.

The count of this clone is one. The chain is built from TRBV2 and TRBJ1-2, with 7 bases lining up with TRBD1. The CDR3 extends over 11 amino acids. Unmatched junction bases numbered 5, after V lost 8 bases and J lost 8 bases. CDR1 is SNHLY and CDR2 is FYNNEI in the germline V gene. The CDR3 nucleotides read TGTGCCAGCCAAAGGGGGCAGGGCTACACCTTC. This translates into CASQRGQGYTF.

The chain couples TRBV5-4 to TRBJ2-5; D is unresolved. Trimming removed 0 bases from V and 1 base from J, with 10 bases in between. The germline CDR1 and CDR2 sequences are SGHNT and YYREEE (reference sequence). This CDR3 spans 15 amino acids. The CDR3 sequence is CASSLAPAGQETQYF. In DNA, the CDR3 is TGTGCCAGCAGCTTGGCCCCAGCCGGCCAAGAGACCCAGTACTTC.

The count of this clone is one. The rearrangement joins TRBV5-4 to TRBJ2-5, with 8 bases identical to TRBD2. V lost 5 bases and J lost 1; bases outside the gene matches: 10. Germline lookup yields CDR1 SGHNT and CDR2 YYREEE (reference sequence). The CDR3 is 16 residues long. The CDR3, as DNA: TGTGCCAGCAGTAAAGCCGGGACTAGATTCCAAGAGACCCAGTACTTC. Translating it yields CASSKAGTRFQETQYF.

The rearrangement links TRBV7-6 to TRBJ1-4; no firm D call. V gave up 1 base and J gave up 0 bases, with 6 bases separating them. CDR1 is SGHVS, CDR2 FNYEAQ, per germline. CDR3 length: 15 amino acids. The CDR3 region is CASSLGAATNEKLFF. For the CDR3, the DNA is TGTGCCAGCAGCTTAGGAGCGGCAACTAATGAAAAACTGTTTTTT.

The chain is built from TRBV5-1 and TRBJ2-2, with 12 bases aligning to TRBD2. The CDR3 contains 15 residues. V dropped 9 bases and J dropped 0; count of bases not matched to a gene: 3. Germline-derived CDR1 and CDR2 are SGHRS and YFSETQ. CDR3 sequence: CATRLAGANTGELFF. The CDR3 DNA follows: TGCGCCACCAGACTAGCGGGAGCGAACACCGGGGAGCTGTTTTTT. Variable domain in full (rest from reference TRBV5-1 and TRBJ2-2): KAGVTQTPRYLIKTRGQQVTLSCSPISGHRSVSWYQQTPGQGLQFLFEYFSETQRNKGNFPGRFSGRQFSNSRSEMNVSTLELGDSALYLCATRLAGANTGELFFGEGSRLTVL.

V is TRBV4-3 and J is TRBJ1-2; D is unclear. CDR3 length: 16 amino acids. CDR1 and CDR2 (germline): LGHNA, YSLEER. Trimming pared 0 bases from V and 3 bases from J, leaving 14 bases between. The CDR3 DNA sequence: TGCGCCAGCAGCCAAGATCGAAGAAGTGGGGACTATGGCTACACCTTC. Translation gives CASSQDRRSGDYGYTF.

The gene calls are TRBV3-1 (or the pseudogene TRBV3-2) and TRBJ1-1; possible D gene TRBD1, 5 bases. CDR1 is LGHDT and CDR2 is YNNKEL in the germline V gene (reference sequence). CDR3 size: 15 residues. With 5 bases removed from V and 8 bases from J, the gap between germline ends came to 21 bases. CDR3 bases: TGTGCCAGCAGCGGAAAAGGCCTCAGGGACTCCGAAGCTTTCTTT. Amino acids: CASSGKGLRDSEAFF.

The chain links TRBV18 to TRBJ1-2, with a possible D match to TRBD1 (5 bases). Germline V gene data show CDR1 as KGHSH and CDR2 as LQKENI. Trimming pared 3 bases from V and 3 bases from J, leaving 14 bases between. This CDR3 contains 15 residues. CDR3 sequence reads: CASSPGPGRDYGYTF. The CDR3 nucleotides read TGTGCCAGCTCACCTGGTCCAGGGAGGGACTATGGCTACACCTTC.